This entry lists 14 T cell receptor beta chains sequenced from one sample in a study of beta chain features in type 1 diabetes. Broader study findings: Type 1 diabetes patients showed a moderate but significant shortening of TCRB CDR3s in all four CD4+ subsets.

Antigens for these TCRs are unknown. Investigators reverse transcribed all isolated RNA, so they sequenced expressed TCRB transcripts. Measured with immunoSEQ multiplex PCR; TCRdb has only the in-frame clones, and not every one. The sample holds 680,000 or so clones, 13% seen once. The sequenced sample consisted of naive CD4+ T cells from blood. The receptors originated from a man aged 18 to 35 with type 1 diabetes.

The table lists this clone with a few counts. The V and J genes are TRBV19 and TRBJ2-2; unclear D gene. The V gene's germline CDR1 is LNHDA and CDR2 SQIVND (reference sequence). V shed 6 bases and J shed 1 base, with 12 bases lying between them. CDR3 length: 15 residues. This CDR3 is CASRLVQLNTGELFF. The CDR3 coding sequence is TGTGCCAGTAGGTTGGTACAGCTGAACACCGGGGAGCTGTTTTTT.

The chain has TRBV5-4 and TRBJ1-6; the D gene is possibly TRBD1 (6 bases). The V gene's germline CDR1 is SGHNT and CDR2 YYREEE (reference sequence). The CDR3 has 17 amino acids. V lost 3 bases, J lost 7 bases, and 20 bases lay in between. CDR3 protein: CASSSYPLLDSNSPLHF. The CDR3 nucleotides are TGTGCCAGCAGCTCCTACCCCCTCCTGGACAGCAATTCACCCCTCCACTTT.

The chain has TRBV30 and TRBJ2-5; 11 bases line up with TRBD2. Looked up from germline, CDR1 is GTSNPN and CDR2 is SVGIG (reference sequence). J was trimmed by 0 bases and V by 7 bases; bases with no gene match: 4. The CDR3 runs to 14 residues. The CDR3 region has the DNA TGTGCCTTACTAGCGGGGGAATACCAAGAGACCCAGTACTTC. This codes for CALLAGEYQETQYF.

The chain carries TRBV10-3 and TRBJ1-1; D ambiguous. The CDR3 length is 12 residues. V was clipped by 5 bases and J by 4 bases, with 8 bases between them. Looked up from germline, CDR1 is ENHRY and CDR2 is SYGVKD. In nucleotides, the CDR3 is TGTGCCATCAGTCTAGAGGGCACTGAAGCTTTCTTT. Translated: CAISLEGTEAFF.

This clone was seen a few times. The V and J genes are TRBV30 and TRBJ1-5; the D gene is possibly TRBD1 (5 bases). In germline, CDR1 is GTSNPN, CDR2 SVGIG (reference sequence). The CDR3 is made up of 15 amino acids. V lost 0 bases and J lost 3, with 12 bases in between. DNA of the CDR3: TGTGCCTGGAGTGTAAGTGGGACTCTCAATCAGCCCCAGCATTTT. Translated: CAWSVSGTLNQPQHF.

This clone was seen a handful of times. This rearrangement joins TRBV2 to TRBJ1-5; maybe TRBD1 (6 bases). V shed 1 base and J shed 2 bases, with 6 bases lying between them. Germline lookup yields CDR1 SNHLY and CDR2 FYNNEI. The CDR3 consists of 14 residues. In nucleotides, the CDR3 is TGTGCCAGCAGTGAAGACAGGGGCAATCAGCCCCAGCATTTT. It is translated as CASSEDRGNQPQHF.

The table lists this clone with a few counts. The chain links TRBV30 to TRBJ1-6; D gene uncertain. Deletions cut 3 bases from V and 7 bases from J, with 16 bases between. The CDR3 sequence is 15 residues long. Germline V gives CDR1 GTSNPN, CDR2 SVGIG (reference sequence). For the CDR3, the DNA is TGTGCCTGGAGCAGGTACGAGGCAGCCAATTCACCCCTCCACTTT. This codes for CAWSRYEAANSPLHF.

This clone was seen a handful of times. This chain joins TRBV27 and TRBJ1-4; weak D call: TRBD1 (5 bases). The length of the CDR3 is 14 residues. V was cut by 5 bases and J by 7 bases, with 14 bases left in between. The germline gives CDR1 MNHEY, CDR2 SMNVEV (reference sequence). CDR3 amino acids: CASSPSRDPEKLFF. The CDR3 coding sequence is TGTGCCAGCAGTCCCTCCCGGGACCCTGAAAAACTGTTTTTT.

The chain employs TRBV18 and TRBJ1-1; D gene ambiguous. This CDR3 has 12 amino acids. Germline-derived CDR1 and CDR2 are KGHSH and LQKENI. Deletions cut 6 bases from V and 6 bases from J, with 11 bases between. CDR3 in amino acids: CASSATRSEAFF. CDR3 coding DNA: TGTGCCAGCTCCGCAACTCGCTCTGAAGCTTTCTTT.

This clone showed up just a few times. V and J are TRBV27 and TRBJ2-7, with D possibly TRBD1 on 6 matching bases. Germline loops: CDR1 MNHEY, CDR2 SMNVEV (reference sequence). Trimming took 0 bases from V and 3 from J, leaving 9 bases between them. The length of the CDR3 is 14 residues. The CDR3 sequence is CASSLSGTIYEQYF. CDR3 sequence (DNA): TGTGCCAGCAGTTTATCGGGGACAATCTACGAGCAGTACTTC.

This clone was seen only a few times. CDR3 coding DNA: TGTGCCAGCAGCTTAAAAGACAGGCACTCACCCCTCCACTTT. Translated: CASSLKDRHSPLHF. The chain joins TRBV9 to TRBJ1-6; D is possibly TRBD1 (6 bases). The V and J ends lost 4 bases and 10 bases respectively, with 15 bases between them. Germline CDR1 is SGDLS and CDR2 is YYNGEE. The CDR3 consists of 14 residues.

The genes are TRBV28 and TRBJ2-7; 7 bases match TRBD2. The CDR3 has 13 amino acids. With V trimmed by 7 bases and J by 7 bases, 10 bases remained unmatched. CDR1 is MDHEN, CDR2 SYDVKM, per germline. CDR3 in amino acids: CASTRGRGIEQYF. For the CDR3, the DNA is TGTGCCAGCACTCGTGGGAGGGGAATTGAGCAGTACTTC.

The J gene is TRBJ1-2, the V gene TRBV30; 10 positions match TRBD1. Trimming at V came to 5 bases and at J to 7 bases, leaving 7 bases not matched to a gene. The CDR3 extends over 13 amino acids. Germline V gives CDR1 GTSNPN, CDR2 SVGIG (reference sequence). This CDR3 reads CAWAGTGASGYTF. DNA of the CDR3: TGTGCCTGGGCCGGGACAGGGGCCTCTGGCTACACCTTC. Drawing the rest from reference TRBV30 and TRBJ1-2, the complete variable domain is SQTIHQWPATLVQPVGSPLSLECTVEGTSNPNLYWYRQAAGRGLQLLFYSVGIGQISSEVPQNLSASRPQDRQFILSSKKLLLSDSGFYLCAWAGTGASGYTFGSGTRLTVV.

The chain's CDR3 is CASSLRQSDTQYF. In nucleotides, the CDR3 is TGTGCCAGCAGCTTACGACAGTCAGATACGCAGTATTTT. The chain links TRBV13 to TRBJ2-3; possibly TRBD1 for D (5 bases). Trimming took off 2 bases at V and 4 bases at J, with 7 bases between the two ends. Germline V gene data show CDR1 as PRHDT and CDR2 as FYEKMQ (reference sequence). The CDR3 loop spans 13 amino acids.